This passage covers 10 T cell receptor beta chains from one sample sequenced in a study of CD8 T cells in Susac syndrome. Random hexamers were used to reverse transcribe an amount of roughly 0.45 to 1 ug RNA. A single record per CDR3 protein comes from TCRdb applying MiXCR to the immunoSEQ multiplex PCR reads. The repertoire consists of some 130,000 distinct CDR3 sequences, with more than 75% occurring once and the leading ten covering around 0.24%. Source material: CD8+ T cells from PBMCs. The source is a human donor with multiple sclerosis.

V and J are TRBV9 and TRBJ1-2, with TRBD1 identical over 7 bases. V lost 3 bases to trimming and J lost 9 bases; unmatched junction nucleotides: 14. The CDR3 is made up of 15 amino acids. CDR1 and CDR2 from the germline V gene are SGDLS and YYNGEE. The CDR3 DNA is TGTGCCAGCAGCGCGGGGGCGGGACAGCCCTTTCGCTACACCTTC. Protein sequence: CASSAGAGQPFRYTF.

The chain combines TRBV12-3 or TRBV12-4 with TRBJ2-7, with no clear D. The V gene lost 4 bases and the J gene lost 3 bases, with 16 bases spanning the gap. This CDR3 is built from 15 residues. CDR3: CASSYDTVGLYEQYF. The DNA for the CDR3 is TGTGCCAGCAGTTACGACACCGTGGGCCTCTACGAGCAGTACTTC.

V usage is TRBV29-1 and J usage is TRBJ1-2, with TRBD1 identical over 8 bases. The CDR3 is made up of 13 amino acids. CDR1 and CDR2 (germline): SQVTM, ANQGSEA. V shed 5 bases and J 2 bases; nucleotides not matched to a gene: 4. Here the CDR3 DNA reads TGCAGCGTTACGGACAGGGCGAACTATGGCTACACCTTC. Encoded protein: CSVTDRANYGYTF.

The J gene is TRBJ2-6, the V gene TRBV24-1; D may correspond to TRBD1 or TRBD2 (6 bases each). The germline V and J ends were trimmed by 10 bases and 4 bases, with 19 bases remaining between them. CDR1 and CDR2 from the germline V gene are KGHDR and SFDVKD. The CDR3 extends over 16 amino acids. In DNA form, the CDR3 reads TGTGCCACGGAGGGACACACCCAGAGGGGGGCCAACGTCCTGACTTTC. Translating gives CATEGHTQRGANVLTF.

The chain recombines TRBV9 with TRBJ2-7; perhaps TRBD2 as D (6 bases). This CDR3 comprises 14 residues. Germline V lookup: CDR1 SGDLS, CDR2 YYNGEE. Trimming cost V 3 bases and J 0 bases, with 10 bases left between them. This CDR3 reads CASSEEGTSYEQYF. CDR3 sequence (DNA): TGTGCCAGCAGCGAGGAGGGTACCTCCTACGAGCAGTACTTC.

This chain links TRBV7-9 with TRBJ1-1, with D tentatively TRBD1 (5 bases). CDR3 length equals 12 residues. CDR1 is SEHNR and CDR2 is FQNEAQ in the germline V gene (reference sequence). The germline V and J ends were trimmed by 6 bases and 8 bases, with 13 bases remaining between them. In DNA, the CDR3 is TGTGCCAGCAGTCTAGTGACAGACGAAGCTTTCTTT. Its translation is CASSLVTDEAFF.

The chain carries TRBV5-1 and TRBJ2-6, with a weak D call TRBD2 (7 bases). CDR1 is SGHRS, CDR2 YFSETQ, per germline. Between the trimmed V and J ends, which lost 0 bases and 1 base, there was a span of 17 bases. CDR3 length equals 19 residues. The CDR3 DNA reads TGCGCCAGCAGCTTGGTACCTAGCGGAGGGGGATCTGGGGCCAACGTCCTGACTTTC. It encodes CASSLVPSGGGSGANVLTF.

V and J are TRBV5-4 and TRBJ2-7; the D gene is possibly TRBD2 (5 bases). V gave up 5 bases and J gave up 4 bases, with 19 bases separating them. The CDR3 covers 15 residues. Germline V gene data show CDR1 as SGHNT and CDR2 as YYREEE (reference sequence). The DNA of the CDR3 is TGTGCCAGCAGTTACGACTATAGCCCCTCTTACGAGCAGTACTTC. Protein product: CASSYDYSPSYEQYF.

J is TRBJ2-1 and V is TRBV13, with D unclear. In germline, CDR1 is PRHDT, CDR2 FYEKMQ (reference sequence). Trimming shortened V by 3 bases and J by 9 bases, and 9 bases separated the two germline ends. The CDR3 totals 12 residues. The CDR3 here is CASSFLKAEQFF. In DNA, the CDR3 is TGTGCCAGCAGCTTCCTTAAGGCTGAGCAGTTCTTC.

The J gene is TRBJ1-1, the V gene TRBV4-1; 7 bases are a match to TRBD1. V trimming: 4 bases; J trimming: 4 bases; junction bases outside the gene matches: 12. This CDR3 has 16 amino acids. Germline V gives CDR1 MGHRA, CDR2 YSYEKL. CDR3 residues: CASSLLLGTVATEAFF. The CDR3 DNA is TGCGCCAGCAGCCTCCTACTAGGGACAGTGGCCACTGAAGCTTTCTTT.